This T cell receptor beta chain derives from a study of shared clonotypes between healthy human individuals. Study background: Donors consisted of two women and a few men between 18 and 49. Three plates were used per donor for CD4 naive, three for CD4 memory, two for CD8 naive and one for CD8 memory. Study results and limitations: Depth of sequencing was expected to influence donor clonotype sharing.

This CDR3 has 15 residues. With V trimmed by 3 bases and J by 3 bases, 5 bases remained unmatched. Germline values: CDR1 SGHVS, CDR2 FQNEAQ. Comments on this clone: Its matching antigen is unknown.

The repertoire was sequenced with immunoSEQ multiplex PCR; TCRdb's copy has only in-frame clones and lacks some. The sample holds millions of clones, about 92% seen once. Every one of the donors was a Caucasian adult that lived in Nashville, Tennessee. Sample: naive CD4+ T cells from PBMCs. Described subset: CD45RA+ positively selected. The TCR originated in a man aged 18 to 29 in good health. Some clones in this sample may be carry-over from other donors' samples. The V and J genes are TRBV7-8 and TRBJ2-7; 10 bases fit TRBD2. CDR3 coding DNA: TGTGCCAGCAGCTTTTCTAGCGGGAGTCTCTACGAGCAGTACTTC. It specifies CASSFSSGSLYEQYF.